This TCR beta chain was retrieved from a study of cytomegalovirus exposure and HLA in healthy donors. In its sample, this clone was seen once. J was trimmed by 5 bases and V by 4 bases; bases with no gene match: 1. Looked up from germline, CDR1 is SGHTA and CDR2 is FQGTGA. The CDR3 has 13 residues. A multiplex PCR was run with 60 Vbeta primers and 13 Jbeta primers. In the source study's methods: Per a later analysis, the number of unique TCR beta chains was roughly 87 million, of which about 11 million were shared. Sequencing was performed with immunoSEQ multiplex PCR; in TCRdb, only in-frame clones are kept and a portion is missing. V and J calls and clone size come straight from that table; D and trimming were deduced from the DNA. This table holds some 150,000 clones, about 77% found once.

Sequencing used PBMCs. The chain uses TRBV7-3 and TRBJ1-5, with 8 bases fitting TRBD1. The origin of this receptor is a middle-aged woman in good health and CMV-seronegative. The CDR3 sequence: CASSSDRDQPQHF. CDR3 DNA sequence: TGTGCCAGCAGCTCGGACAGGGATCAGCCCCAGCATTTT.